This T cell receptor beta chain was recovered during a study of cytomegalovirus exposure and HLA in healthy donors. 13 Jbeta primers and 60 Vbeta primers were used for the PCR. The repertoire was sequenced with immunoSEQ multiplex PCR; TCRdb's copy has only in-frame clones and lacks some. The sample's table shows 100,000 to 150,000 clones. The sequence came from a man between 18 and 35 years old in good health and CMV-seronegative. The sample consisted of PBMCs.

CDR3 protein: CASSVWERGRETQYF. As DNA, the CDR3 is TGTGCCAGCAGCGTATGGGAACGGGGGAGAGAGACCCAGTACTTC. The chain is built from TRBV9 and TRBJ2-5, with a weak D call TRBD2 (6 bases). CDR3 length: 15 amino acids. Per the germline V gene, CDR1 is SGDLS and CDR2 is YYNGEE. Between the trimmed V and J ends, which lost 1 base and 4 bases, there was a span of 14 bases.